The 20 T cell receptor beta chains in this list originate from one sample, sequenced in a study of CD8 T cells in Susac syndrome. About 0.5 to 1 ug RNA was reverse transcribed with random hexamers. A single record per CDR3 protein comes from TCRdb applying MiXCR to the immunoSEQ multiplex PCR reads. The table shows some 80,000 distinct CDR3 sequences, with approximately 94% occurring only once. What was sequenced was CD8+ T cells from PBMCs. Every receptor here comes from a human donor in good health.

The chain combines TRBV27 with TRBJ2-5; 12 nucleotides agree with TRBD1. CDR1 is MNHEY and CDR2 is SMNVEV in the germline V gene (reference sequence). The CDR3 spans 15 residues. Trimming at V came to 4 bases and at J to 2 bases, leaving 2 bases not matched to a gene. The CDR3 DNA reads TGTGCCAGCAGTTGGGACAGGGGGCCGCAAGAGACCCAGTACTTC. Translated, it gives CASSWDRGPQETQYF.

The chain links TRBV27 to TRBJ1-1; 10 positions match TRBD1. V was pared by 5 bases and J by 6 bases, with 6 bases of the junction left unmatched. From germline, CDR1 is MNHEY and CDR2 SMNVEV (reference sequence). This CDR3 is built from 14 residues. CDR3 sequence (DNA): TGTGCCAGCAGTGCGGGACAGGGGAGTTCTGAAGCTTTCTTT. This codes for CASSAGQGSSEAFF.

This chain links TRBV30 with TRBJ2-3; D gene unclear. The CDR3 runs 12 residues. Germline V CDR1 and CDR2: GTSNPN, SVGIG (reference sequence). The CDR3 nucleotides are TGTGCTAAAGCGTACAGCGCGGATACGCAGTATTTT. As protein: CAKAYSADTQYF.

The chain carries TRBV7-9 and TRBJ2-3; 11 bases match TRBD2. Unmatched junction bases numbered 14, after V lost 5 bases and J lost 4 bases. Germline assignment: CDR1 SEHNR and CDR2 FQNEAQ (reference sequence). The CDR3 is 18 residues long. The CDR3 bases are TGTGCCAGCAGCCCCCCGTGGTCCGGGACTAGCGGACCAGATACGCAGTATTTT. Its protein product is CASSPPWSGTSGPDTQYF.

The chain combines TRBV12-3 or TRBV12-4 with TRBJ2-7; tentatively, D is TRBD2 (6 bases). Trimming pared 1 base from V and 3 bases from J, leaving 7 bases between. The CDR3 runs to 13 residues. The CDR3: CASSLGRGYEQYV. Here the CDR3 DNA reads TGTGCCAGCAGTTTAGGGAGGGGCTACGAGCAGTACGTC.

The rearrangement links TRBV9 to TRBJ2-7; 8 bases line up with TRBD1. V trimming: 0 bases; J trimming: 2 bases; junction bases outside the gene matches: 4. Germline V gene lookup returns CDR1 SGDLS and CDR2 YYNGEE. The CDR3 spans 15 residues. This CDR3 reads CASSVGTGSAYEQYF. As DNA, the CDR3 is TGTGCCAGCAGCGTAGGGACAGGGAGCGCCTACGAGCAGTACTTC.

The chain has TRBV13 and TRBJ2-7, with TRBD1 matching over 11 bases. Germline V CDR1 and CDR2: PRHDT, FYEKMQ (reference sequence). J lost 11 bases, V lost 4 bases, and 4 bases had no gene match. The CDR3 is made up of 12 amino acids. This CDR3 reads CASSSRTGGEYF. CDR3 sequence (DNA): TGTGCCAGCAGCTCCCGGACAGGGGGCGAGTACTTC.

The chain joins TRBV3-1 to TRBJ2-3; 8 bases match TRBD1. V dropped 0 bases and J dropped 5; count of bases not matched to a gene: 7. Germline V CDR1 and CDR2: LGHDT, YNNKEL (reference sequence). CDR3 size: 16 residues. This CDR3 is CASSQEQGVARDTQYF. Here the CDR3 DNA reads TGTGCCAGCAGCCAAGAACAGGGGGTAGCTCGAGATACGCAGTATTTT.

This chain uses TRBV27 with TRBJ2-1; no definite D call. Looked up from germline, CDR1 is MNHEY and CDR2 is SMNVEV (reference sequence). This CDR3 is 12 amino acids long. The V gene lost 7 bases and the J gene lost 5 bases, with 9 bases spanning the gap. For the CDR3, the DNA is TGTGCCAGCATCACCACGGACAATGAGCAGTTCTTC. It encodes CASITTDNEQFF.

The chain links TRBV20-1 to TRBJ2-1; a possible D gene is TRBD2 (7 bases). Germline V gene data show CDR1 as DFQATT and CDR2 as SNEGSKA (reference sequence). Trimming shortened V by 5 bases and J by 8 bases, and 16 bases separated the two germline ends. There are 13 residues in the CDR3. CDR3 protein: CSAGGGRVDEQFF. The CDR3 DNA is TGCAGTGCTGGGGGGGGCCGCGTAGATGAGCAGTTCTTC.

This clonotype was detected only once. The chain couples TRBV4-1 to TRBJ2-7; D is ambiguous. The V and J ends lost 1 base and 0 bases respectively, with 7 bases between them. CDR3 size: 14 residues. The germline gives CDR1 MGHRA, CDR2 YSYEKL. The CDR3 sequence: CASSQAAYSYEQYV. DNA of the CDR3: TGCGCCAGCAGCCAAGCTGCATACTCCTACGAGCAGTACGTC.

V is TRBV11-2 and J is TRBJ2-2; 7 bases map to TRBD1. The germline V gene encodes CDR1 SGHAT and CDR2 FQNNGV. The length of the CDR3 is 17 residues. The V gene end was trimmed by 0 bases and the J gene end by 2 bases; junction bases not matched to a gene: 6. As DNA, the CDR3 is TGTGCCAGCAGCTTAGACCCGGGACAGATAAACACCGGGGAGCTGTTTTTT. Its protein is CASSLDPGQINTGELFF.

The chain uses TRBV13 and TRBJ1-2; no reliable D call. The CDR3 is 12 amino acids. Germline V gene lookup returns CDR1 PRHDT and CDR2 FYEKMQ (reference sequence). V lost 5 bases to trimming and J lost 8 bases, with 12 bases between them. CDR3 protein: CASSPRWRGYTF. In DNA, the CDR3 is TGTGCCAGCAGCCCCCGATGGAGGGGCTACACCTTC.

J is TRBJ2-7 and V is TRBV11-2; the D call may be TRBD1 or TRBD2 (5 bases each). Trimming removed 5 bases at V and 2 bases at J, with 16 bases between. This CDR3 is built from 15 residues. Germline V gives CDR1 SGHAT, CDR2 FQNNGV. The CDR3 DNA reads TGTGCCAGCAGCCTATCCGGGACCTCAACCTACGAGCAGTACGTC. Protein: CASSLSGTSTYEQYV.

In nucleotides, the CDR3 is TGTGCCAGCAGTACAGCGGACCGGTCCTACAATGAGCAGTTCTTC. It is translated as CASSTADRSYNEQFF. The chain has TRBV27 and TRBJ2-1; TRBD2 might be the D (5 bases). The CDR3 has 15 residues. From germline, CDR1 is MNHEY and CDR2 SMNVEV (reference sequence). The V end lost 5 bases, the J end lost 1 base, and 12 bases lay between the germline ends.

The chain couples TRBV20-1 to TRBJ2-1; 9 nucleotides match TRBD2. This CDR3 has 16 amino acids. Germline CDR1 reads DFQATT; CDR2 reads SNEGSKA (reference sequence). V shed 0 bases, J shed 1 base, and the junction held 4 bases outside the gene matches. CDR3 amino acids: CSARDRAGGSYNEQFF. CDR3 bases: TGCAGTGCTAGAGATCGGGCGGGAGGGTCCTACAATGAGCAGTTCTTC.

The J gene is TRBJ1-1, the V gene TRBV12-3 or TRBV12-4; D is unclear. V was cut by 6 bases and J by 0 bases, with 11 bases left in between. This CDR3 is 14 amino acids long. The CDR3 DNA is TGTGCCAGCAGCCCAGGCCCTCTGAACACTGAAGCTTTCTTT. Amino acids: CASSPGPLNTEAFF.

The chain employs TRBV7-6 and TRBJ2-3, with D tentatively TRBD2 (5 bases). Germline V gene lookup returns CDR1 SGHVS and CDR2 FNYEAQ. The CDR3 is 13 residues long. The V and J ends lost 8 bases and 0 bases respectively, with 9 bases between them. Here the CDR3 reads CASRGSSTDTQYF. For the CDR3, the DNA is TGTGCCAGCCGGGGTTCTAGCACAGATACGCAGTATTTT.

V usage is TRBV24-1 and J usage is TRBJ2-1, with a tentative D call TRBD1 (7 bases). From germline, CDR1 is KGHDR and CDR2 SFDVKD. The ends were cut back, 2 bases at V and 9 bases at J, with 19 bases in the middle. This CDR3 has 16 residues. The chain's CDR3 is CATSDSRQGEAGEQFF. Written as DNA, the CDR3 is TGTGCCACCAGTGATTCCCGACAGGGAGAAGCGGGTGAGCAGTTCTTC.

J is TRBJ2-3 and V is TRBV7-2, with D unclear. V was clipped by 5 bases and J by 2 bases, with 26 bases between them. The CDR3 contains 19 residues. Germline loops: CDR1 SGHTA, CDR2 FQGNSA. CDR3 region: CASSPYGLRTGGNTDTQYF. CDR3 nucleotides: TGTGCCAGCAGCCCTTACGGGCTCCGTACTGGTGGGAACACAGATACGCAGTATTTT.